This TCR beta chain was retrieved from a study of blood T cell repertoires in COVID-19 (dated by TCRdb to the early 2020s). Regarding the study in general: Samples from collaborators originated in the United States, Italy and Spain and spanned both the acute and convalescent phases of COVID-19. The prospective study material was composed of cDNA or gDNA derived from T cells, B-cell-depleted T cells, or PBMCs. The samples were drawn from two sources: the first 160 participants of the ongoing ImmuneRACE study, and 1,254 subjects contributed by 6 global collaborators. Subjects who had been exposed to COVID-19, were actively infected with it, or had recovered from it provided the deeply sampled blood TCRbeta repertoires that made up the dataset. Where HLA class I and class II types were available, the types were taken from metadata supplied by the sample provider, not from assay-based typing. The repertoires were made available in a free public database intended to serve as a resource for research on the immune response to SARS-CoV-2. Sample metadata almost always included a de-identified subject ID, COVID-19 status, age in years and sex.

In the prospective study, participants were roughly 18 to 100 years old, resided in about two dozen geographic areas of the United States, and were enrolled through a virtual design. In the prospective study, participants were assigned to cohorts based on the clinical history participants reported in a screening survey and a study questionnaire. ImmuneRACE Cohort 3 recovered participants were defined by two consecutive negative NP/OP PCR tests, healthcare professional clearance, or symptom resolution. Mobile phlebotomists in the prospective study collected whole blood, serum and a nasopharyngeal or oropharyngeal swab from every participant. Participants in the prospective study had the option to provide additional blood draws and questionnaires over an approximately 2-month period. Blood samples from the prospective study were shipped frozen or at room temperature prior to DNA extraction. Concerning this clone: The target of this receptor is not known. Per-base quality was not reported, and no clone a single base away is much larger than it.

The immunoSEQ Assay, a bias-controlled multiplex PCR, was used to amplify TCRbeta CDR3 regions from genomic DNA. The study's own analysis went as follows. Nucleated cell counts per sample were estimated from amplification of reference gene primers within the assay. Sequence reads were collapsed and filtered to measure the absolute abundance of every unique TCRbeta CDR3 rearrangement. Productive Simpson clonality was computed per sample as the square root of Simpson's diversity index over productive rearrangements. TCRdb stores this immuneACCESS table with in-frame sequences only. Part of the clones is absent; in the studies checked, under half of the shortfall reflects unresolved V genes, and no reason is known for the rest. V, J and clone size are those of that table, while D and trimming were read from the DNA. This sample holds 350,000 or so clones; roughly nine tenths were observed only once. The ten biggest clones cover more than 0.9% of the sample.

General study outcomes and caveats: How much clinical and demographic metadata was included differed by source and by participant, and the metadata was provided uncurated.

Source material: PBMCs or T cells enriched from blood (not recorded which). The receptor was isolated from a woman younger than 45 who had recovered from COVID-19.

DNA sequence: TGTGCCAGCAGCTTAGCACTAGTGCTAGATACGCAGTATTTT. It translates to CASSLALVLDTQYF. The V and J segments used are TRBV7-2 and TRBJ2-3, and the D gene may be TRBD2, 5 bases matching. CDR1 and CDR2 were assigned from the germline V gene as SGHTA and FQGNSA. The CDR3 contains 14 residues, cysteine and phenylalanine counted. Left in the record is the CDR3 DNA by itself, 42 bases read in frame from the first base. V is cut by 0 bases and J by 5 bases, and the space between the germline ends is 9 bases.